The 9 T cell receptor beta chains given below trace back to one sample, sequenced in a study of blood T cell repertoires in COVID-19. Some clones are missing from TCRdb's copy, which holds only in-frame ones; the method was immunoSEQ multiplex PCR. The data hold some 150,000 clones, with approximately 85% observed a single time. The sample comprised peripheral blood. Receptors were obtained from a woman aged 55-70 years with COVID-19, enrolled during active disease.

The J gene is TRBJ1-2, the V gene TRBV20-1, with D possibly being TRBD1 (6 bases). The CDR3 spans 17 residues. Germline V gene sequence: CDR1 DFQATT, CDR2 SNEGSKA (reference sequence). V was trimmed by 3 bases and J by 1 base, leaving 21 bases between them. CDR3 sequence: CSASARDTFAGNYGYTF. The DNA of the CDR3 is TGCAGTGCTAGTGCCCGGGACACATTCGCCGGTAACTATGGCTACACCTTC.

The chain employs TRBV7-2 and TRBJ2-7; 9 bases map to TRBD2. Germline CDR1 SGHTA, CDR2 FQGNSA. The V gene end was trimmed by 1 base and the J gene end by 4 bases; junction bases not matched to a gene: 8. This CDR3 region has 16 residues. This CDR3 reads CASSLGSAGGLYEQYF. The CDR3 DNA sequence: TGTGCCAGCAGCTTAGGTTCTGCGGGGGGGCTTTACGAGCAGTACTTC.

This sequence joins TRBV5-1 and TRBJ2-3, with unresolved D. V lost 0 bases to trimming and J lost 0 bases, with 5 bases between them. Germline CDR1 is SGHRS and CDR2 is YFSETQ. This CDR3 comprises 14 residues. In DNA form, the CDR3 reads TGCGCCAGCAGCTTGGTGCAGAGCACAGATACGCAGTATTTT. Protein: CASSLVQSTDTQYF.

The V call is TRBV18, the J call TRBJ1-2; D perhaps matches TRBD1 (5 bases). Looked up from germline, CDR1 is KGHSH and CDR2 is LQKENI. V was clipped by 2 bases and J by 6 bases, with 10 bases between them. The CDR3 sequence is 13 residues long. The CDR3 reads CASSPIQENGYTF. CDR3 DNA sequence: TGTGCCAGCTCACCAATACAGGAGAATGGCTACACCTTC.

The chain combines TRBV27 with TRBJ1-2, with TRBD1 matching 7 bases. With V trimmed by 4 bases and J by 6 bases, 8 bases remained unmatched. Per germline, CDR1 MNHEY and CDR2 SMNVEV (reference sequence). The CDR3 covers 14 residues. The CDR3 sequence: CASSWTGTANGYTF. CDR3 DNA: TGTGCCAGCAGTTGGACCGGGACAGCAAATGGCTACACCTTC.

The genes are TRBV19 and TRBJ1-5; D is perhaps TRBD1 (5 bases). V shed 7 bases and J shed 4 bases, with 17 bases lying between them. The CDR3 contains 15 residues. Per the germline V gene, CDR1 is LNHDA and CDR2 is SQIVND (reference sequence). CDR3 region: CASIGGADRNQPQHF. The CDR3 bases are TGTGCCAGTATCGGAGGGGCCGACAGAAATCAGCCCCAGCATTTT. Drawing the rest from reference TRBV19 and TRBJ1-5, the complete variable domain is DGGITQSPKYLFRKEGQNVTLSCEQNLNHDAMYWYRQDPGQGLRLIYYSQIVNDFQKGDIAEGYSVSREKKESFPLTVTSAQKNPTAFYLCASIGGADRNQPQHFGDGTRLSIL.

The V and J genes are TRBV27 and TRBJ1-4; 9 bases match TRBD1. Trimming removed 5 bases from V and 2 bases from J; junction bases left unmatched: 9. The CDR3 is 17 amino acids. CDR1 and CDR2 from the germline V gene are MNHEY and SMNVEV (reference sequence). The CDR3 loop reads CASSPPRDRATNEKLFF. The CDR3 coding sequence is TGTGCCAGCAGTCCCCCCCGGGACAGGGCCACTAATGAAAAACTGTTTTTT.

The rearrangement links TRBV5-1 to TRBJ2-7, with 9 bases matching TRBD1. V shed 7 bases, J shed 0 bases, and the junction held 2 bases outside the gene matches. Germline loops: CDR1 SGHRS, CDR2 YFSETQ. The CDR3 is 13 residues long. The CDR3 loop is CASGTGSSYEQYF. Written as DNA, the CDR3 is TGCGCCAGCGGGACAGGGAGCTCCTACGAGCAGTACTTC.

The V gene is TRBV3-1 (or the pseudogene TRBV3-2), the J gene TRBJ2-3; a possible D gene is TRBD2 (7 bases). Trimming left V 1 base short and J 2 bases short, with 13 bases between. The CDR3 length is 16 residues. Germline V gene lookup returns CDR1 LGHDT and CDR2 YNNKEL (reference sequence). The chain's CDR3 is CASSQVAGATTDTQYF. CDR3 nucleotide sequence: TGTGCCAGCAGCCAAGTGGCGGGGGCTACCACAGATACGCAGTATTTT.